A selection of T cell receptor beta chains follows, all from one sample in a study of blood T cell repertoires in COVID-19. TCRdb's table, derived via immunoSEQ multiplex PCR, lists solely in-frame clones and lacks some. This table holds approximately 41,000 clones, about nine tenths found once. Sequences were obtained from peripheral blood. These receptor sequences come from a woman older than 75 with active COVID-19. The conserved cysteine and the conserved F or W are not part of the CDR3 here. The size of a clone is reported for some rows only, either as once, few or many, or as a class for expanded clones.

v_gene	j_gene	abundance	CDR3aa
TRBV11-2	TRBJ1-1	-	ASSTSGVMNTEAF
TRBV5-4	TRBJ2-5	-	ASSQGGLAGEQETQY
TRBV29-1	TRBJ1-1	few	SVPGTGGSAEAF
TRBV7-2	TRBJ1-4	-	ASSPNRATNEKLF
TRBV28	TRBJ2-1	-	ASKKDRSPYNEQF
TRBV2	TRBJ2-5	-	ASSEARGVQETQY
TRBV4-3	TRBJ2-5	-	ASSPGTMEETQY
TRBV19	TRBJ2-1	once	ASSIRGGQSSYNEQF
TRBV9	TRBJ2-1	-	ASSGDRLDRGQF
TRBV7-2	TRBJ2-1	-	ASSLEATGNEQF
TRBV7-9	TRBJ1-2	once	ASSLAGAELTYGYT
TRBV5-1	TRBJ2-1	-	ASSFTGQINEQF
TRBV5-4	TRBJ1-4	few	ASSPKPTGLGEKLF
TRBV19	TRBJ1-2	-	ASTFTGQGGYGYT
TRBV29-1	TRBJ2-3	-	SVVPTRGGTDTQY
TRBV7-2	TRBJ2-2	-	ASSPGQGTTGELF
TRBV30	TRBJ1-2	-	AWERVQRGQYYGYT
TRBV7-2	TRBJ2-7	-	ASSPPGTNEQY
TRBV7-2	TRBJ2-2	once	ASSRASDTGELF